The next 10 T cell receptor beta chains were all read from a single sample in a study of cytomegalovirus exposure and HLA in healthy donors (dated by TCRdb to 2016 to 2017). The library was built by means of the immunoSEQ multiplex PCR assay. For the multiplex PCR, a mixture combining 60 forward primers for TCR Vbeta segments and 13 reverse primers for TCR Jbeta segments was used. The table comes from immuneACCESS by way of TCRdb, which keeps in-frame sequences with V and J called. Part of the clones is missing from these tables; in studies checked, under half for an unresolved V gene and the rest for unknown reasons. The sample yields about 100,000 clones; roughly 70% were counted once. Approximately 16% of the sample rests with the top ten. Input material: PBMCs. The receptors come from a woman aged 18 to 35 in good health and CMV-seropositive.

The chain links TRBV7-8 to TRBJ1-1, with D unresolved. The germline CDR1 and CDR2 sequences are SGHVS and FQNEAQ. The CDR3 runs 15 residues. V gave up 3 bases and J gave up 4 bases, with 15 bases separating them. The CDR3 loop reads CASSFVGGPGTEAFF. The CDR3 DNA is TGTGCCAGCAGCTTTGTTGGAGGACCAGGCACTGAAGCTTTCTTT. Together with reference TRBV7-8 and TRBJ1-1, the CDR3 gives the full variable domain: GAGVSQSPRYKVAKRGQDVALRCDPISGHVSLFWYQQALGQGPEFLTYFQNEAQLDKSGLPSDRFFAERPEGSVSTLKIQRTQQEDSAVYLCASSFVGGPGTEAFFGQGTRLTVV.

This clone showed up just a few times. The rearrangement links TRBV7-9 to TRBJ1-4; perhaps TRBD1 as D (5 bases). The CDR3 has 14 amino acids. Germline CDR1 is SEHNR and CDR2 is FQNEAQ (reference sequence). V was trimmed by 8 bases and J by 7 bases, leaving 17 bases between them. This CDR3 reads CASQEARVSEKLFF. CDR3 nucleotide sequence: TGTGCCAGCCAAGAAGCCAGGGTTAGTGAAAAACTGTTTTTT. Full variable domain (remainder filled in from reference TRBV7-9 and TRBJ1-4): DTGVSQNPRHKITKRGQNVTFRCDPISEHNRLYWYRQTLGQGPEFLTYFQNEAQLEKSRLLSDRFSAERPKGSFSTLEIQRTEQGDSAMYLCASQEARVSEKLFFGSGTQLSVL.

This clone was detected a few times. The CDR3 nucleotides read TGTGCCAGCAGGCAGGGGGCGGTCGGGGAGCTGTTTTTT. Its protein product is CASRQGAVGELFF. The V gene is TRBV6-5, the J gene TRBJ2-2, with 8 bases lining up with TRBD1. Germline lookup yields CDR1 MNHEY and CDR2 SVGAGI. The CDR3 contains 13 residues. The J segment lost 7 bases and the V segment lost 6 bases, leaving 4 bases of the junction unmatched.

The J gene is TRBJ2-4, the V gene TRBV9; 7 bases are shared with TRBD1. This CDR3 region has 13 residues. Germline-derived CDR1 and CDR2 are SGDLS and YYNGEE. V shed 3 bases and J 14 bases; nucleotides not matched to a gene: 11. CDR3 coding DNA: TGTGCCAGCAGCGCCTCAGTACAGGGGACAGAGTACTTC. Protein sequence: CASSASVQGTEYF.

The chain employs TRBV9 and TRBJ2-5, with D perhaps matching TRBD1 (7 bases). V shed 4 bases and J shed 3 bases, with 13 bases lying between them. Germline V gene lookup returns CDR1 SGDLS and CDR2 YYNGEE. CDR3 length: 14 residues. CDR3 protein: CASSPGGLKETQYF. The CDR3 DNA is TGTGCCAGCAGCCCAGGGGGACTCAAAGAGACCCAGTACTTC.

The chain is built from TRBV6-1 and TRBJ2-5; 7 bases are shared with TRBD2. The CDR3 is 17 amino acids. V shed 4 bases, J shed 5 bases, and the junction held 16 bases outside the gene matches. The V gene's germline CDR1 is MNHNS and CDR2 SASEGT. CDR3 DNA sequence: TGTGCCAGCAGTGTAGCTAGCGGATATGAATTGGGGGAGACCCAGTACTTC. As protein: CASSVASGYELGETQYF.

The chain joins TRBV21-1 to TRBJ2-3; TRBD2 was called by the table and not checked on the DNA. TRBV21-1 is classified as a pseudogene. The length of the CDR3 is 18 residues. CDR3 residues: CASSKARALLAFSDTQYF. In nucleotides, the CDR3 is TGTGCCAGCAGCAAAGCGAGGGCCCTGTTGGCTTTTTCAGATACGCAGTATTTT.

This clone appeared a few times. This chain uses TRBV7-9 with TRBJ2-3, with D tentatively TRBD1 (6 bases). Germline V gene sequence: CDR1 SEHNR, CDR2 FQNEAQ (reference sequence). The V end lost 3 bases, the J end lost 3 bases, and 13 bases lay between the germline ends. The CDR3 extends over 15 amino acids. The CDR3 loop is CASSFQGSTTDTQYF. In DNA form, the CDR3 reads TGTGCCAGCAGCTTCCAGGGGTCTACGACAGATACGCAGTATTTT.

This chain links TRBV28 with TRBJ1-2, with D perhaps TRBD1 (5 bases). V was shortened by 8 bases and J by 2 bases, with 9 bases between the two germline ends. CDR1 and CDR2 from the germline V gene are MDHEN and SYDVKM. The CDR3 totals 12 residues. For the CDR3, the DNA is TGTGCCAGCTCCGGGGGGAACTATGGCTACACCTTC. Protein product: CASSGGNYGYTF.

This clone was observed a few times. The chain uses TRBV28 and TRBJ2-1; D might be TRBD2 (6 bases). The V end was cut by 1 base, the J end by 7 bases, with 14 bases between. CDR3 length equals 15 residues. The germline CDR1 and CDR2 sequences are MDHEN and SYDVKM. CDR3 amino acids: CASSLSPGETNEQFF. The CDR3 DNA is TGTGCCAGCAGTTTATCCCCGGGAGAGACGAATGAGCAGTTCTTC.